The rows below give T cell receptor beta chains drawn from one sample of a study of blood T cells in healthy people across ages. One entry per CDR3 protein, called by TCRdb with MiXCR from the 5' RACE reads. The sample lists some 1.4 million distinct CDR3 sequences; roughly 40% were seen once. Material: blood. Source of these receptors: a woman under 30 in good health. Both conserved end residues are part of each CDR3. Fields, in order: clone size, J gene, D gene, V gene, CDR3 DNA, CDR3 protein. The D gene is left open where the match is weak. Clone size, where shown, is once, few, many, or a class for clones that have expanded.

clone_size: few
j_call: TRBJ2-1
d_call: TRBD2
v_call: TRBV20-1
cdr3_nt: TGCAGTGCTACCCGGACTAGCGGGATTGGAGATGAGCAGTTCTTC
cdr3_aa: CSATRTSGIGDEQFF

clone_size: .
j_call: TRBJ2-2
d_call: .
v_call: TRBV7-2
cdr3_nt: TGTGCCAGCACCCCCAGGGGAGGGTCCTACACCGGGGAGCTGTTTTTT
cdr3_aa: CASTPRGGSYTGELFF

clone_size: few
j_call: TRBJ2-2
d_call: .
v_call: TRBV6-5
cdr3_nt: TGTGCCAGCAGTGAAGAGAACACCGGGGAGCTGTTTTTT
cdr3_aa: CASSEENTGELFF

clone_size: few
j_call: TRBJ2-7
d_call: .
v_call: TRBV20-1
cdr3_nt: TGCAGTGCTAGAGATGTGGGGGGCGCGTCCTACGAGCAGTACTTC
cdr3_aa: CSARDVGGASYEQYF

clone_size: .
j_call: TRBJ2-7
d_call: TRBD2
v_call: TRBV20-1
cdr3_nt: TGCAGTGCTAGATCGGCTGGGACTAGCGGCTACGAGCAGTACTTC
cdr3_aa: CSARSAGTSGYEQYF

clone_size: .
j_call: TRBJ2-7
d_call: .
v_call: TRBV21-1
cdr3_nt: TGTGCCAGCAGCAAGGGACAGGGGGCTCGTGACGAGCAGTACTTC
cdr3_aa: CASSKGQGARDEQYF

clone_size: .
j_call: TRBJ2-7
d_call: TRBD1
v_call: TRBV9
cdr3_nt: TGTGCCAGCAGCTTTGGACAGGGGGGACCCTACAATGAGCAGTACTTC
cdr3_aa: CASSFGQGGPYNEQYF

clone_size: .
j_call: TRBJ1-2
d_call: TRBD1
v_call: TRBV25-1
cdr3_nt: TGTGCCAGCAGTGAATTGGAGGGGGCGGAGAGCTACACCTTC
cdr3_aa: CASSELEGAESYTF

clone_size: .
j_call: TRBJ1-1
d_call: .
v_call: TRBV6-5
cdr3_nt: TGTGCCAGCAGTTACTCAACCGGACAACCCCACACGCGGGCTTTCTTT
cdr3_aa: CASSYSTGQPHTRAFF

clone_size: .
j_call: TRBJ1-1
d_call: .
v_call: TRBV5-1
cdr3_nt: TGCGCCAGCAGCCCTGGGATGGACACTGAAGCTTTCTTT
cdr3_aa: CASSPGMDTEAFF